This T cell receptor beta chain was sequenced for a study of PD-1 blockade in classical Hodgkin lymphoma. The method was immunoSEQ multiplex PCR; TCRdb's version includes in-frame clones alone and lacks a portion of them. In the table there are tens of thousands of clones, about three quarters of which are singletons. Relapses following autologous stem cell transplantation were seen in all patients, with brentuximab vedotin exposure varying. A word on this clone: Antigen: not known.

Study-level results: Some patients began nivolumab under 1 year after ASCT. These patients were excluded from later analyses.

The CDR3 is made up of 13 amino acids. V was pared by 6 bases and J by 3 bases, with 9 bases between. CDR1 is PRHDT and CDR2 is FYEKMQ in the germline V gene (reference sequence). The chain joins TRBV13 to TRBJ1-3; D ambiguous. This receptor was obtained from a human donor with classical Hodgkin lymphoma. The source was peripheral blood mononuclear cells (PBMCs), collected before the second cycle of nivolumab. The CDR3 protein is CASSTDVGNTIYF. The DNA for the CDR3 is TGTGCCAGCAGTACTGACGTTGGAAACACCATATATTTT.